This TCR beta chain was recovered during a study of T cell repertoires in cytomegalovirus infection. In the study overall: Public TCR beta signatures marked donors with CMV infection and the matching HLA. Broader study findings: Based on cumulative public TCR beta family frequency, carriers of CMV plus the relevant HLA were identified. In two of eight donors, the top clonotype was HLA-C-restricted CMV-specific.

TCRdb re-derived calls from the reads in MiXCR, one entry per CDR3 protein. The repertoire consists of approximately 76,000 distinct CDR3 sequences, with roughly 3.5% occurring once and the leading ten covering less than 5%. This clonotype was observed at least ten times. Its specificity is not known. The CDR3 is 21 residues long. V was cut by 3 bases and J by 2 bases, with 28 bases left in between. The germline CDR1 and CDR2 sequences are SGHVS and FNYEAQ. The TCR originated in a human donor in good health (CMV status not recorded). Some clones in this sample may be carry-over from other donors' samples. The specimen was PBMCs. The chain links TRBV7-6 to TRBJ2-2; D possibly corresponds to TRBD2 (5 bases). The CDR3 spells CASSFEHRAWLNGDNTGELFF. The DNA of the CDR3 is TGTGCCAGCAGCTTCGAGCATCGGGCTTGGTTAAACGGGGATAACACCGGGGAGCTGTTTTTT. Filled out from reference TRBV7-6 and TRBJ2-2, the complete variable domain reads GAGVSQSPRYKVTKRGQDVALRCDPISGHVSLYWYRQALGQGPEFLTYFNYEAQQDKSGLPNDRFSAERPEGSISTLTIQRTEQRDSAMYRCASSFEHRAWLNGDNTGELFFGEGSRLTVL.